The clone carrying this TCR beta chain was counted between two and nine times. The sample belongs to a study of blood T cell repertoires in COVID-19. On the study more broadly: Samples representing acute and convalescent COVID-19 were sourced from the United States, Italy and Spain. T cells, B-cell-depleted T cells, or PBMCs supplied cDNA or gDNA.

Sequenced by immunoSEQ multiplex PCR; TCRdb stores in-frame clones only, minus some. This table has 150,000 to 200,000 clones, 85% appearing once. The CDR3 has 14 amino acids. Germline V gives CDR1 SGDLS, CDR2 YYNGEE. With 3 bases clipped from V and 4 bases from J, the junction kept 5 bases outside the gene matches. Sequenced: peripheral blood. V and J are TRBV9 and TRBJ2-5; TRBD2 matches at 8 bases. This receptor was identified in a human donor with acute or convalescent COVID-19. The donor label of this sample is uncertain. CDR3 nucleotide sequence: TGTGCCAGCAGCGCCGGACTAGCAGGAGAGACCCAGTACTTC. Amino acids: CASSAGLAGETQYF.